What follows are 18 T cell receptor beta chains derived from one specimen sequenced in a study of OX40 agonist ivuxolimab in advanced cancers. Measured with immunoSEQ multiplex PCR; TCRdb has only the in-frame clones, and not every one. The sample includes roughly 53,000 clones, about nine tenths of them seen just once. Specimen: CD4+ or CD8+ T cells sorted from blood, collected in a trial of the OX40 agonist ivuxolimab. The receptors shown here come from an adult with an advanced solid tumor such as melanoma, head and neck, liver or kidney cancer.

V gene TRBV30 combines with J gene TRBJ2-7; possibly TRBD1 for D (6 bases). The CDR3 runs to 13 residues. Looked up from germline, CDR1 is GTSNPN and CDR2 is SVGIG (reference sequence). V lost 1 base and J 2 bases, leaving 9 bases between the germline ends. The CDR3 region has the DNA TGTGCCTGGAGTGAGGACAGCACCTACGAGCAGTACTTC. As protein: CAWSEDSTYEQYF.

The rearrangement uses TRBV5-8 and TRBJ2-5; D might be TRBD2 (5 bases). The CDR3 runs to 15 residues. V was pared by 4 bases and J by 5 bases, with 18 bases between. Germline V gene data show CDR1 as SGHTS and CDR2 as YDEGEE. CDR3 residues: CASSPGGAVAETQYF. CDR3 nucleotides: TGTGCCAGCAGCCCCGGCGGAGCGGTGGCGGAGACCCAGTACTTC.

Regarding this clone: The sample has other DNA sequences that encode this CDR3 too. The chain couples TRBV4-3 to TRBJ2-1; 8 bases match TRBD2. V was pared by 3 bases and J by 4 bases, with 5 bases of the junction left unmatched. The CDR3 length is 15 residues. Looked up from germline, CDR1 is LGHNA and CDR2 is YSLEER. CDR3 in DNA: TGCGCCAGCAGCCAGCCCAGCGGGGGATACAATGAGCAGTTCTTC. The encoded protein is CASSQPSGGYNEQFF.

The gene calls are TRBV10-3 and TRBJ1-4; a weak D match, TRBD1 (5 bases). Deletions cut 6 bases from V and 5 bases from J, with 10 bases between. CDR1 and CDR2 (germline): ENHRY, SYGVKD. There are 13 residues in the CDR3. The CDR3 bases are TGTGCCATCAGACCGGGACCCAATGAAAAACTGTTTTTT. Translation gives CAIRPGPNEKLFF.

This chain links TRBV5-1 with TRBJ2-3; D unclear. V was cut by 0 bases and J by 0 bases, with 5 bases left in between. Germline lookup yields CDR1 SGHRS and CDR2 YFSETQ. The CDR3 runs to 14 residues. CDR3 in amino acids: CASSLVSSTDTQYF. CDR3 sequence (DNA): TGCGCCAGCAGCTTGGTTAGTAGCACAGATACGCAGTATTTT.

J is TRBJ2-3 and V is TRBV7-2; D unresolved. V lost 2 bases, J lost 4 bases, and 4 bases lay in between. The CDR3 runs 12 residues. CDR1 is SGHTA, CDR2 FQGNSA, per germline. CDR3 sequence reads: CASSLMSDTQYF. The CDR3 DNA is TGTGCCAGCAGCTTAATGTCAGATACGCAGTATTTT.

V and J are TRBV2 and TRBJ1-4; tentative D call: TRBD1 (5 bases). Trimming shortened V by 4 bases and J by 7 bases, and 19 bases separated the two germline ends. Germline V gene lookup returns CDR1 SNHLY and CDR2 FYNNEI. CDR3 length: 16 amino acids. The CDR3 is CASSVEGAAGREKLFF. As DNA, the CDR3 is TGTGCCAGCAGTGTAGAAGGGGCCGCGGGCCGTGAAAAACTGTTTTTT.

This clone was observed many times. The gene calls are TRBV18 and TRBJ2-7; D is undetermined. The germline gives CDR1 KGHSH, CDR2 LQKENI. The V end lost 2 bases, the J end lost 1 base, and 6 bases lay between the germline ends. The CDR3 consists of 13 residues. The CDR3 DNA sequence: TGTGCCAGCTCACCAGAAGGTTCCTACGAGCAGTACTTC. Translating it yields CASSPEGSYEQYF.

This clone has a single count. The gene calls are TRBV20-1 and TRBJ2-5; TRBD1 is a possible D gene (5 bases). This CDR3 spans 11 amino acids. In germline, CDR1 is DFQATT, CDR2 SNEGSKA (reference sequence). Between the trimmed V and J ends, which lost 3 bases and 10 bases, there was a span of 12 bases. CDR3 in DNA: TGCAGTGCTAGGCTAGGGGCGAACCAGTACTTC. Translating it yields CSARLGANQYF.

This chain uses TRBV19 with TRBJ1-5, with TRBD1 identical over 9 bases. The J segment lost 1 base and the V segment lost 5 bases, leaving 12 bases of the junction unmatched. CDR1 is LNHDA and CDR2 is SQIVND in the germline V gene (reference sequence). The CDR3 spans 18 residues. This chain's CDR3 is CASSFRTGALRSNQPQHF. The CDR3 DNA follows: TGTGCCAGTAGTTTCCGGACAGGGGCTCTTAGGAGCAATCAGCCCCAGCATTTT.

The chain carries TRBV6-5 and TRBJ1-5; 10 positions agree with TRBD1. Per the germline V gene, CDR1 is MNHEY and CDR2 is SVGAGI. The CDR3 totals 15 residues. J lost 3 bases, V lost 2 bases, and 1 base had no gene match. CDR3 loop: CASSYGTGANQPQHF. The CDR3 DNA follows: TGTGCCAGCAGTTACGGGACAGGGGCCAATCAGCCCCAGCATTTT.

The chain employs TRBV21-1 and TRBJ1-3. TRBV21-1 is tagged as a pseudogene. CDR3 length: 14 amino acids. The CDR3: CASSKAGGRDTIYF. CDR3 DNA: TGTGCCAGCAGCAAAGCAGGAGGGAGGGACACCATATATTTT.

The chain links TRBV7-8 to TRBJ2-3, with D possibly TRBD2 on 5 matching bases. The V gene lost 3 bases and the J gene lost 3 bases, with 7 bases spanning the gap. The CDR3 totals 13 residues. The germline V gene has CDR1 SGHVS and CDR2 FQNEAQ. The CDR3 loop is CASSFTGTDTQYF. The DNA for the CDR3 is TGTGCCAGCAGCTTCACGGGGACAGATACGCAGTATTTT.

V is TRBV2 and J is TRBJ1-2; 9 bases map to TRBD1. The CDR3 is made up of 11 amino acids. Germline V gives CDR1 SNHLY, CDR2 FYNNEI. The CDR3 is CARRDRDGYTF. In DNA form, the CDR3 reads TGTGCGCGCAGGGACAGGGATGGCTACACCTTC.

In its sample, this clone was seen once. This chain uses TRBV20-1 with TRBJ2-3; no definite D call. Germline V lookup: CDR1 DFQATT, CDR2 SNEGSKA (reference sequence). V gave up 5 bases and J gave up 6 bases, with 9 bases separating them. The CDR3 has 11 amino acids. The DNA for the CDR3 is TGCAGTGCTCCTCTTCGGGATACGCAGTATTTT. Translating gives CSAPLRDTQYF.

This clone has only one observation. This CDR3 reads CASSQYSPGLTSTGELFF. The CDR3 bases are TGCGCCAGCAGCCAGTACTCCCCGGGACTGACTTCCACCGGGGAGCTGTTTTTT. The chain combines TRBV4-1 with TRBJ2-2, with D maybe TRBD2 (6 bases). The CDR3 spans 18 residues. Germline loops: CDR1 MGHRA, CDR2 YSYEKL. The ends were cut back, 3 bases at V and 4 bases at J, with 21 bases in the middle.

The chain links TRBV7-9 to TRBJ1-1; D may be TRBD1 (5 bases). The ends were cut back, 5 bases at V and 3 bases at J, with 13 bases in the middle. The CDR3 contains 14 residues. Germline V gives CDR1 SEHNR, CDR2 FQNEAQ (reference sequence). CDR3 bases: TGTGCCAGCAGCCCCGGGGGAGGGGACACTGAAGCTTTCTTT. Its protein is CASSPGGGDTEAFF. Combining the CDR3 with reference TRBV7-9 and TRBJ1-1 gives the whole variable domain DTGVSQNPRHKITKRGQNVTFRCDPISEHNRLYWYRQTLGQGPEFLTYFQNEAQLEKSRLLSDRFSAERPKGSFSTLEIQRTEQGDSAMYLCASSPGGGDTEAFFGQGTRLTVV.

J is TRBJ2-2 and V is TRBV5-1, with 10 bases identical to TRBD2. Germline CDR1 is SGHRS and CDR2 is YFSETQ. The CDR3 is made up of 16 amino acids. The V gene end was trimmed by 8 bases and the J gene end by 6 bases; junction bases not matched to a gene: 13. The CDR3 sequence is CASRSFPGLAPGELFF. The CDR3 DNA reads TGCGCCAGTAGAAGTTTTCCGGGACTAGCGCCCGGGGAGCTGTTTTTT.